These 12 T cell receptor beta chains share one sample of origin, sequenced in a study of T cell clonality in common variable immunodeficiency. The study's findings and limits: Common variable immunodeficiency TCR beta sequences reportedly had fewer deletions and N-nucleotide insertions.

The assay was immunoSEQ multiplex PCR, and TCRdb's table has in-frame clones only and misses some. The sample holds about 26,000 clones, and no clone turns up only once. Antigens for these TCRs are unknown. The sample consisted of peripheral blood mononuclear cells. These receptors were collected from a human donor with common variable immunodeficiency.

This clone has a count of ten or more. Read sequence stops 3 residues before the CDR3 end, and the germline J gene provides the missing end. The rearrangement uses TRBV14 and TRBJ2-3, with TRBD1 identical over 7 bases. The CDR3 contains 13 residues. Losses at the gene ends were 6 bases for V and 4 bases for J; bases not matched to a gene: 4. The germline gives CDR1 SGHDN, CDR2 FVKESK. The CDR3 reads CASRADRADTQYF. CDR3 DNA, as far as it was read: TGTGCCAGCAGAGCCGACAGGGCAGATACG. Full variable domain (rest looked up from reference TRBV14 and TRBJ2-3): EAGVTQFPSHSVIEKGQTVTLRCDPISGHDNLYWYRRVMGKEIKFLLHFVKESKQDESGMPNNRFLAERTGGTYSTLKVQPAELEDSGVYFCASRADRADTQYFGPGTRLTVL.

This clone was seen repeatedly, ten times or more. CDR3 in amino acids: CASSLQGVYEQYF. Partial CDR3 DNA: TGTGCCAGCAGCCTACAGGGCGTCTACGAG. This sequence joins TRBV7-9 and TRBJ2-7, with D possibly matching TRBD1 (6 bases). Sequencing ends 3 residues short of the CDR3 end; the germline J gene provides the rest. V was shortened by 5 bases and J by 3 bases, with 11 bases between the two germline ends. The CDR3 runs to 13 residues. Germline V gene lookup returns CDR1 SEHNR and CDR2 FQNEAQ (reference sequence). The variable domain in full, completed from reference TRBV7-9 and TRBJ2-7, reads DTGVSQNPRHKITKRGQNVTFRCDPISEHNRLYWYRQTLGQGPEFLTYFQNEAQLEKSRLLSDRFSAERPKGSFSTLEIQRTEQGDSAMYLCASSLQGVYEQYFGPGTRLTVT.

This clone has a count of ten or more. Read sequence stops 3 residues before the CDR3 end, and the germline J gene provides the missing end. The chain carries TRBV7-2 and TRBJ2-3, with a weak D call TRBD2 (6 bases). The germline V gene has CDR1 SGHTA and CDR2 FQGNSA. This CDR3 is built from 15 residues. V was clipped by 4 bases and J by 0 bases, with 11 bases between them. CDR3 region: CASSSDYLSTDTQYF. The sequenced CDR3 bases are TGTGCCAGCAGCTCGGACTACCTGAGCACAGATACG. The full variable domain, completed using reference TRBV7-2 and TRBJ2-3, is GAGVSQSPSNKVTEKGKDVELRCDPISGHTALYWYRQSLGQGLEFLIYFQGNSAPDKSGLPSDRFSAERTGGSVSTLTIQRTQQEDSAVYLCASSSDYLSTDTQYFGPGTRLTVL.

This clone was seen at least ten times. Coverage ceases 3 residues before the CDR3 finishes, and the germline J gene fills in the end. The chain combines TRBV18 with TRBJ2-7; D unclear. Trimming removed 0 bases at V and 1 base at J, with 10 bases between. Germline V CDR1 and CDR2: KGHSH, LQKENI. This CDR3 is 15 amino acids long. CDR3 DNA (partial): TGTGCCAGCTCACCACCGTTAGCAAAGTCCTACGAG. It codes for CASSPPLAKSYE. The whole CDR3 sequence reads CASSPPLAKSYEQYF.

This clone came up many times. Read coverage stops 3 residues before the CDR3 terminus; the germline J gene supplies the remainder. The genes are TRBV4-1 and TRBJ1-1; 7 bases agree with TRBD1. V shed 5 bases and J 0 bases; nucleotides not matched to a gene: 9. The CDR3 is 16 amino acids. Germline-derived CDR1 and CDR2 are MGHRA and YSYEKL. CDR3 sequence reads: CASSERDRPLNTEAFF. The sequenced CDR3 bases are TGCGCCAGCAGCGAACGGGACAGACCGCTGAACACTGAA.

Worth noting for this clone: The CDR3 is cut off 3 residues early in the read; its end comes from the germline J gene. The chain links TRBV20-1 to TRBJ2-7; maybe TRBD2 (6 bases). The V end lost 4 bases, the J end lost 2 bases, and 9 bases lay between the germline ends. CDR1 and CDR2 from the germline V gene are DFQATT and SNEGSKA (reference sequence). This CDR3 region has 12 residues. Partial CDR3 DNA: TGCAGTGCTAAGGGGAGGACCTACGAG. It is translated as CSAKGRTYE. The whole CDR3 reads CSAKGRTYEQYF.

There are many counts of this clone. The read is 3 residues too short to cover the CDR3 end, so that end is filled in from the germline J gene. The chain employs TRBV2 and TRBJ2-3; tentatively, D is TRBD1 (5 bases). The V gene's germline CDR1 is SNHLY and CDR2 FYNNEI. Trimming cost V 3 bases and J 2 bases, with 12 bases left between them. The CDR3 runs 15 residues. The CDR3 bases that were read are TGTGCCAGCAGTGACCAGGGCACCCTCACAGATACG. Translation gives CASSDQGTLTDT. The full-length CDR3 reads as CASSDQGTLTDTQYF.

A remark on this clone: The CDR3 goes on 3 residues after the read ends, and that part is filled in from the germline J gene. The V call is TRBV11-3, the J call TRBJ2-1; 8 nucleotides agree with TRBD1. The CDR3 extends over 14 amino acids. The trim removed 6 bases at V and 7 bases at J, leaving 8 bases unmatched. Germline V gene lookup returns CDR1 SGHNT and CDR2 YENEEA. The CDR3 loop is CASSRTGNENEQFF. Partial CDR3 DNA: TGTGCCAGCAGTAGGACAGGGAATGAGAATGAG.

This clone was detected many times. The CDR3 spells CASSLADTEQFF. The covered CDR3 bases are TGCGCCAGCAGCCTAGCGGACACTGAG. The chain recombines TRBV5-1 with TRBJ2-1; TRBD2 aligns across 7 bases. The sequenced fragment ends 3 residues before the CDR3 boundary, so the rest is inferred from the germline J gene. Germline V CDR1 and CDR2: SGHRS, YFSETQ. This CDR3 spans 12 amino acids. The trim removed 4 bases at V and 9 bases at J, leaving 4 bases unmatched.

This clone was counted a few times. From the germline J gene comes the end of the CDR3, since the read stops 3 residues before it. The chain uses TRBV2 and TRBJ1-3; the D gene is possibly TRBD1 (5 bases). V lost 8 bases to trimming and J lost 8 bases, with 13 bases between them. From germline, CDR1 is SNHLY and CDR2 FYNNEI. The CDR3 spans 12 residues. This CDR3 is CASASSGYTIYF. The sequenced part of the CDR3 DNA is TGTGCCAGCGCTTCTTCAGGGTACACC. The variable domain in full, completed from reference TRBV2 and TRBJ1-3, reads EPEVTQTPSHQVTQMGQEVILRCVPISNHLYFYWYRQILGQKVEFLVSFYNNEISEKSEIFDDQFSVERPDGSNFTLKIRSTKLEDSAMYFCASASSGYTIYFGEGSWLTVV.

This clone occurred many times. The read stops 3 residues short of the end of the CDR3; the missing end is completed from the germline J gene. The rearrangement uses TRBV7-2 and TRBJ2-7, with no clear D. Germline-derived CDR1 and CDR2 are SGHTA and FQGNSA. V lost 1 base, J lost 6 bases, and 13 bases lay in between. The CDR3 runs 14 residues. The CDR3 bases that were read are TGTGCCAGCAGCTTAGATTCGAACAGAGGCGAG. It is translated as CASSLDSNRGE. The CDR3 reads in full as CASSLDSNRGEQYF.

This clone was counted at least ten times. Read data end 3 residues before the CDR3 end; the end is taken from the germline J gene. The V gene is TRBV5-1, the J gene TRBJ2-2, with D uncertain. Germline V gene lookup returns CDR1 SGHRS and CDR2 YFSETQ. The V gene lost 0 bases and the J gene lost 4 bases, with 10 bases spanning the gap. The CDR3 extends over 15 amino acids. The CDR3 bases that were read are TGCGCCAGCAGCTTGGACAGCCGACCCACCGGGGAG. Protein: CASSLDSRPTGE. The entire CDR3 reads CASSLDSRPTGELFF.